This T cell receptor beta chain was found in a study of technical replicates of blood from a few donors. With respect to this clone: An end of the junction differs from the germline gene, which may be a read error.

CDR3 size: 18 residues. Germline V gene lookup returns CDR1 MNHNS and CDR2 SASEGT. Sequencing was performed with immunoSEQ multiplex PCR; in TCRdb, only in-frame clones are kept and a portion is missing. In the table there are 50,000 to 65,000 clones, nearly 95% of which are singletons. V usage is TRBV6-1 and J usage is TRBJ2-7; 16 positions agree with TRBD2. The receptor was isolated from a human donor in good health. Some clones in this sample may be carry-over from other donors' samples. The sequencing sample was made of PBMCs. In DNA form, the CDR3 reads TGTGCCAGCAGAGAAGGGGTATGGGGACTAGCGGGAGGGTACGAGCAGTACTTC. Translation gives CASREGVWGLAGGYEQYF.